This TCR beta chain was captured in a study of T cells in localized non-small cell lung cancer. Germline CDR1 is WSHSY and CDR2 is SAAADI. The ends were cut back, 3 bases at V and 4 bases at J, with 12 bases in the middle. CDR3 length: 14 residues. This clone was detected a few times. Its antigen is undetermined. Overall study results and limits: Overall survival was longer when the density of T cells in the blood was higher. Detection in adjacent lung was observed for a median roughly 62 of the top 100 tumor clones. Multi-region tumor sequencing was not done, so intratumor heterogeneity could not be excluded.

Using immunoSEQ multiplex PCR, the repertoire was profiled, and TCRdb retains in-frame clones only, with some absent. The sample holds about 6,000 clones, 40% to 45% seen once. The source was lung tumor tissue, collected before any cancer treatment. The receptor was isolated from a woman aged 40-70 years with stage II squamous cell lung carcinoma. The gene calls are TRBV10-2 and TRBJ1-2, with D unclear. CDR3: CASSDGNLAYGYTF. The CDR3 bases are TGCGCCAGCAGTGACGGTAACCTAGCCTATGGCTACACCTTC.